This section outlines one T cell receptor beta chain sequence together with its context. This sample was taken from a study of neoadjuvant anti-PD-1 for oral cavity cancer. Study context: Patients mostly received three to four biweekly nivolumab doses at 3 mg/kg before surgery. Non-progressing patients received a fourth nivolumab dose near day 43, then surgery on days 50-56.

Clones were read by immunoSEQ multiplex PCR, and TCRdb kept only the in-frame ones, dropping some. The data contain 30,000 to 40,000 clones, around nine tenths of them seen just once; the ten biggest clones take up approximately 3.7%. The CDR3 contains 12 residues. CDR1 is SGHRS and CDR2 is YFSETQ in the germline V gene. V lost 0 bases and J 7 bases, leaving 4 bases between the germline ends. The rearrangement joins TRBV5-1 to TRBJ2-2; no clear D gene. This TCR was sampled from a person aged 40 to 85 with oral cavity squamous cell carcinoma. The sample was PBMCs, taken before nivolumab (anti-PD-1) treatment. CDR3 DNA sequence: TGCGCCAGCAGCTTGGACAACGGGGAGCTGTTTTTT. It codes for CASSLDNGELFF.